The 19 T cell receptor beta chains in this list originate from one sample, sequenced in a study of blood T cell repertoires in COVID-19. The table came from immunoSEQ multiplex PCR; TCRdb's copy has only in-frame clones and leaves some out. The table lists almost 200,000 clones, about nine tenths of them singletons. Sequencing was carried out using peripheral blood. The receptors stem from a woman in her 70s with acute or convalescent COVID-19.

V gene TRBV25-1 combines with J gene TRBJ1-2; D remains ambiguous. V lost 5 bases and J lost 11, with 15 bases in between. This CDR3 has 12 residues. Per germline, CDR1 MGHDK and CDR2 SYGVNS. The CDR3 here is CASSPGREGYTF. The DNA for the CDR3 is TGTGCCAGCAGTCCCGGACGGGAGGGTTACACCTTC.

The chain employs TRBV5-1 and TRBJ2-2, with 10 bases identical to TRBD1. Trimming took 1 base from V and 7 from J; bases not matched to a gene: 10. In germline, CDR1 is SGHRS, CDR2 YFSETQ. This CDR3 has 17 residues. The CDR3 is CASSLLHRQGASGELFF. CDR3 DNA: TGCGCCAGCAGCTTGCTCCACCGACAGGGGGCGAGCGGGGAGCTGTTTTTT.

The chain is built from TRBV7-9 and TRBJ2-2; D is ambiguous. CDR1 is SEHNR and CDR2 is FQNEAQ in the germline V gene (reference sequence). The CDR3 totals 14 residues. Trimming removed 3 bases from V and 4 bases from J, with 9 bases in between. The CDR3 loop is CASSFRVTTGELFF. CDR3 DNA sequence: TGTGCCAGCAGCTTCCGGGTTACCACCGGGGAGCTGTTTTTT.

In this sample, this clone turned up once. The chain is built from TRBV5-1 and TRBJ1-1; 8 bases match TRBD1. Per the germline V gene, CDR1 is SGHRS and CDR2 is YFSETQ. The CDR3 sequence is 13 residues long. J lost 7 bases, V lost 0 bases, and 2 bases had no gene match. CDR3 in DNA: TGCGCCAGCAGCTTGGAGGGACAGGATGAAGCTTTCTTT. Translation gives CASSLEGQDEAFF.

The chain carries TRBV5-8 and TRBJ2-1; 12 nucleotides line up with TRBD2. Germline V CDR1 and CDR2: SGHTS, YDEGEE. The J segment lost 4 bases and the V segment lost 5 bases, leaving 4 bases of the junction unmatched. CDR3 length: 15 amino acids. CDR3 nucleotide sequence: TGTGCCAGCAGTTCCGGGACTAGCGGGTACAATGAGCAGTTCTTC. It translates to CASSSGTSGYNEQFF.

J is TRBJ2-7 and V is TRBV19; 7 bases map to TRBD2. This CDR3 region has 14 residues. Germline CDR1 is LNHDA and CDR2 is SQIVND (reference sequence). V trimming: 3 bases; J trimming: 2 bases; junction bases outside the gene matches: 4. CDR3 sequence: CASSIPGRAYEQYF. CDR3 nucleotide sequence: TGTGCCAGTAGTATTCCGGGGAGGGCCTACGAGCAGTACTTC.

The rearrangement uses TRBV11-2 and TRBJ2-1, with D hard to call. The ends were cut back, 2 bases at V and 6 bases at J, with 8 bases in the middle. This CDR3 is 13 amino acids long. Germline-derived CDR1 and CDR2 are SGHAT and FQNNGV. The CDR3 spells CASSLSTLNEQFF. CDR3 DNA sequence: TGTGCCAGCAGCTTATCGACTCTCAATGAGCAGTTCTTC.

The V gene is TRBV6-5, the J gene TRBJ2-7; 9 nucleotides line up with TRBD1. Germline V lookup: CDR1 MNHEY, CDR2 SVGAGI. Trimming removed 4 bases from V and 5 bases from J; junction bases left unmatched: 6. The CDR3 totals 14 residues. CDR3 sequence reads: CASSFGQGSHEQYF. For the CDR3, the DNA is TGTGCCAGCAGTTTTGGACAGGGGAGTCACGAGCAGTACTTC.

This sequence joins TRBV28 and TRBJ2-7; 11 nucleotides match TRBD1. V lost 7 bases, J lost 5 bases, and 4 bases stayed unmatched. In germline, CDR1 is MDHEN, CDR2 SYDVKM. The length of the CDR3 is 13 residues. CDR3 coding DNA: TGTGCCAGCATTGGACAGGGGGCTAACGAGCAGTACTTC. Protein product: CASIGQGANEQYF.

This sequence joins TRBV2 and TRBJ1-1, with D unclear. Germline CDR1 SNHLY, CDR2 FYNNEI. V lost 4 bases and J lost 2, with 11 bases in between. This CDR3 comprises 14 residues. The CDR3 spells CASSVQVLNTEAFF. CDR3 DNA: TGTGCCAGCAGTGTCCAGGTGTTAAACACTGAAGCTTTCTTT.

The chain carries TRBV10-3 and TRBJ1-4; no reliable D call. The germline V and J ends were trimmed by 3 bases and 0 bases, with 17 bases remaining between them. Germline CDR1 is ENHRY and CDR2 is SYGVKD. CDR3 length equals 18 residues. Here the CDR3 reads CAISDPRKLNSTNEKLFF. The CDR3 nucleotides are TGTGCCATCAGTGACCCTCGTAAGCTCAACTCAACTAATGAAAAACTGTTTTTT.

The chain recombines TRBV7-9 with TRBJ1-1; D is unresolved. Trimming pared 4 bases from V and 6 bases from J, leaving 15 bases between. The CDR3 runs to 14 residues. Germline V CDR1 and CDR2: SEHNR, FQNEAQ (reference sequence). Here the CDR3 reads CASSYGLTAAEAFF. The CDR3 DNA reads TGTGCCAGCAGCTACGGCCTCACGGCGGCTGAAGCTTTCTTT. Filled out from reference TRBV7-9 and TRBJ1-1, the complete variable domain reads DTGVSQNPRHKITKRGQNVTFRCDPISEHNRLYWYRQTLGQGPEFLTYFQNEAQLEKSRLLSDRFSAERPKGSFSTLEIQRTEQGDSAMYLCASSYGLTAAEAFFGQGTRLTVV.

The chain links TRBV19 to TRBJ1-2; D might be TRBD1 (5 bases). Trimming stripped 4 bases from V and 7 bases from J, with 13 bases between. CDR3 length: 13 amino acids. Germline assignment: CDR1 LNHDA and CDR2 SQIVND (reference sequence). The DNA of the CDR3 is TGTGCCAGTAGTAAAGGGGCCCCACTTGGCTACACCTTC. Translation gives CASSKGAPLGYTF.

V gene TRBV7-9 combines with J gene TRBJ2-1; 11 bases match TRBD2. CDR1 SEHNR and CDR2 FQNEAQ come from the germline V gene (reference sequence). With V trimmed by 6 bases and J by 5 bases, 6 bases remained unmatched. CDR3 length: 15 amino acids. The CDR3, as DNA: TGTGCCAGCAGTTTGGGACTAGCGGCCAACAATGAGCAGTTCTTC. Its translation: CASSLGLAANNEQFF.

The rearrangement uses TRBV5-3 and TRBJ2-2; maybe TRBD1 (6 bases). TRBV5-3 is placed among ORFs of uncertain function. V was pared by 2 bases and J by 2 bases, with 13 bases between. The CDR3 spans 16 residues. CDR3 nucleotide sequence: TGTGCCAGAAGCTTAAGGAAGGGACAAAACACCGGGGAGCTGTTTTTT. This sequence encodes CARSLRKGQNTGELFF.

V is TRBV15 and J is TRBJ1-4; D may be TRBD1 (5 bases). V was shortened by 8 bases and J by 3 bases, with 13 bases between the two germline ends. The CDR3 spans 14 residues. Germline V gene sequence: CDR1 LNHNV, CDR2 YYDKDF (reference sequence). CDR3 DNA sequence: TGTGCCACCGATAGAGGGACTTCTAATGAAAAACTGTTTTTT. Protein: CATDRGTSNEKLFF.

The chain recombines TRBV4-1 with TRBJ1-2; D not resolved. The CDR3 covers 15 residues. Germline V CDR1 and CDR2: MGHRA, YSYEKL. V lost 3 bases to trimming and J lost 13 bases, with 24 bases between them. CDR3 DNA: TGCGCCAGCAGCCAGGGAGATGGGAGCCAATCTTTTGGCACCTTC. Translated: CASSQGDGSQSFGTF.

This clone came up a few times. The rearrangement links TRBV7-3 to TRBJ1-6, with no clear D. This CDR3 has 15 amino acids. Germline lookup yields CDR1 SGHTA and CDR2 FQGTGA. Deletions cut 2 bases from V and 7 bases from J, with 12 bases between. CDR3 sequence reads: CASSLGHNANSPLHF. In DNA form, the CDR3 reads TGTGCCAGCAGCTTAGGCCACAACGCAAATTCACCCCTCCACTTT.

The chain has TRBV7-2 and TRBJ2-2; 10 nucleotides align to TRBD1. Germline V gene data show CDR1 as SGHTA and CDR2 as FQGNSA. The CDR3 extends over 15 amino acids. The V gene end was trimmed by 5 bases and the J gene end by 5 bases; junction bases not matched to a gene: 5. The CDR3 DNA reads TGTGCCAGCAGCCTCAGGACAGGGGGTACCGGGGAGCTGTTTTTT. Translated: CASSLRTGGTGELFF. The full variable domain, rest sourced from reference TRBV7-2 and TRBJ2-2, is GAGVSQSPSNKVTEKGKDVELRCDPISGHTALYWYRQSLGQGLEFLIYFQGNSAPDKSGLPSDRFSAERTGGSVSTLTIQRTQQEDSAVYLCASSLRTGGTGELFFGEGSRLTVL.